This TCR beta chain stems from a study of PD-L1 blockade in urothelial cancer. Study summary: Patients had undergone 0 to 3 prior chemotherapy regimens.

TCRdb's table, derived via immunoSEQ multiplex PCR, lists solely in-frame clones and lacks some. This sample has about 120,000 clones; around 89% occur once, and the top ten carry 1.5% to 2%. CDR1 SGHDT and CDR2 YYEEEE come from the germline V gene. V lost 3 bases to trimming and J lost 0 bases, with 10 bases between them. The CDR3 covers 15 residues. The time point is: peripheral blood 6 weeks after treatment start. Urothelial carcinoma affected the patients, and it was locally advanced or metastatic. The input for sequencing was PBMCs, taken around atezolizumab (anti-PD-L1) treatment. This chain joins TRBV5-6 and TRBJ2-1; D may be TRBD2 (6 bases). The source of this sequence is a man aged 55 to 70 with urothelial cancer. CDR3 amino acids: CASSSRGTSYNEQFF. The CDR3 bases are TGTGCCAGCAGCTCCCGGGGGACCTCCTACAATGAGCAGTTCTTC.